Presented here are 30 T cell receptor beta chains from one specimen sequenced in a study of shared clonotypes between healthy human individuals (TCRdb year 2020). For the CD8 naive samples, CD45RO-negative cells were positively selected for CCR7, yielding a CD45RA+CCR7+ population from which TemRA cells were excluded. The method behind the library was the immunoSEQ multiplex PCR assay. This is the immuneACCESS table as TCRdb keeps it, with only in-frame sequences that have V and J called. A part of the clones is gone; compared with another copy, unresolved V genes explain less than half, and the rest is unexplained. The sample records nearly 2 million clones, roughly 94% of which are singletons. The ten biggest clones cover more than 0.9% of the sample. Sequenced material: naive CD8+ T cells sorted from blood. The intended sense of this specimen's cell subset or site label: CD45RA+CCR7+. These receptors were obtained from a man younger than 35 in good health.

The chain links TRBV10-1 to TRBJ1-2; D call uncertain. V lost 9 bases and J 4 bases, leaving 24 bases between the germline ends. The CDR3 length is 16 residues. Germline assignment: CDR1 WNHNN and CDR2 SYGVQD (reference sequence). This CDR3 is CARLCGKSRKTYGYTF. CDR3 DNA: TGCGCCAGGTTATGCGGTAAGTCGCGAAAGACCTATGGCTACACCTTC.

J is TRBJ2-7 and V is TRBV5-1, with TRBD2 matching 9 bases. The CDR3 extends over 15 amino acids. Germline assignment: CDR1 SGHRS and CDR2 YFSETQ. V lost 0 bases to trimming and J lost 2 bases; unmatched junction nucleotides: 3. In DNA, the CDR3 is TGCGCCAGCAGCTTGGAGGCGGGAGGGCCCTACGAGCAGTACTTC. It codes for CASSLEAGGPYEQYF.

The chain recombines TRBV21-1 with TRBJ2-7; TRBD1, the D gene given by the table, was not confirmed from the DNA. TRBV21-1 counts as a pseudogene. The CDR3 covers 14 residues. As DNA, the CDR3 is TGTGCCAGCAGCGGCGCAGGAGGGGGCGACGAGCAGTACTTC. It is translated as CASSGAGGGDEQYF.

This chain joins TRBV27 and TRBJ2-7; a weak D match, TRBD1 (6 bases). Trimming removed 5 bases at V and 5 bases at J, with 13 bases between. The germline V gene has CDR1 MNHEY and CDR2 SMNVEV (reference sequence). The CDR3 runs 13 residues. CDR3 region: CASSDGQSHEQYF. Here the CDR3 DNA reads TGTGCCAGCAGTGACGGACAGTCCCACGAGCAGTACTTC.

This chain joins TRBV4-3 and TRBJ2-2; D not resolved. Germline-derived CDR1 and CDR2 are LGHNA and YSLEER. The CDR3 is 11 residues long. V was cut by 4 bases and J by 4 bases, with 1 base left in between. The CDR3 DNA sequence: TGCGCCAGCAGCCTCACCGGGGAGCTGTTTTTT. Its translation is CASSLTGELFF.

This clone was recorded once. J is TRBJ1-1 and V is TRBV6-5, with D possibly TRBD1 on 6 matching bases. Germline loops: CDR1 MNHEY, CDR2 SVGAGI. This CDR3 has 15 residues. V was trimmed by 6 bases and J by 2 bases, leaving 16 bases between them. The CDR3 loop reads CASRPTGWPNTEAFF. CDR3 sequence (DNA): TGTGCCAGCAGGCCCACAGGGTGGCCAAACACTGAAGCTTTCTTT.

In regard to this clone: The same CDR3 can be traced to other DNA sequences in this sample. The rearrangement joins TRBV25-1 to TRBJ2-2, with D unresolved. V gave up 4 bases and J gave up 5 bases, with 5 bases separating them. In germline, CDR1 is MGHDK, CDR2 SYGVNS. This CDR3 comprises 12 residues. CDR3 in amino acids: CASSVGTGELFF. The CDR3, as DNA: TGTGCCAGCAGTGTGGGAACCGGGGAGCTGTTTTTT.

J is TRBJ2-1 and V is TRBV10-3, with 11 bases aligning to TRBD2. The CDR3 has 17 residues. Germline values: CDR1 ENHRY, CDR2 SYGVKD. V shed 0 bases and J 5 bases; nucleotides not matched to a gene: 6. The CDR3 spells CAISESIRLAGNNEQFF. CDR3 nucleotides: TGTGCCATCAGTGAGTCTATACGACTAGCGGGGAACAATGAGCAGTTCTTC.

The chain uses TRBV28 and TRBJ2-7, with 8 bases matching TRBD2. This CDR3 contains 15 residues. Germline V gene sequence: CDR1 MDHEN, CDR2 SYDVKM. The J segment lost 5 bases and the V segment lost 5 bases, leaving 11 bases of the junction unmatched. CDR3 amino acids: CASSPPGPGGDEQYF. The CDR3 coding sequence is TGTGCCAGCAGTCCGCCAGGACCCGGGGGGGACGAGCAGTACTTC.

The genes are TRBV28 and TRBJ2-7, with a tentative D call TRBD1 (5 bases). V gave up 2 bases and J gave up 2 bases, with 13 bases separating them. The CDR3 sequence is 15 residues long. Looked up from germline, CDR1 is MDHEN and CDR2 is SYDVKM. The CDR3 here is CASSLQGGGPYEQYF. The CDR3 bases are TGTGCCAGCAGTTTACAGGGTGGTGGGCCCTACGAGCAGTACTTC.

This chain connects TRBV7-6 to TRBJ2-7, with a tentative D call TRBD2 (6 bases). The CDR3 totals 14 residues. V gave up 3 bases and J gave up 1 base, with 10 bases separating them. Germline V gives CDR1 SGHVS, CDR2 FNYEAQ. DNA for the CDR3: TGTGCCAGCAGCTTTGGAGGGGCTTCCTACGAGCAGTACTTC. This translates into CASSFGGASYEQYF. The complete variable domain, with remaining parts taken from reference TRBV7-6 and TRBJ2-7, reads GAGVSQSPRYKVTKRGQDVALRCDPISGHVSLYWYRQALGQGPEFLTYFNYEAQQDKSGLPNDRFSAERPEGSISTLTIQRTEQRDSAMYRCASSFGGASYEQYFGPGTRLTVT.

The gene calls are TRBV7-9 and TRBJ2-1; perhaps D is TRBD1 or TRBD2 (5 bases each). The ends were cut back, 8 bases at V and 7 bases at J, with 18 bases in the middle. CDR3 length equals 14 residues. From germline, CDR1 is SEHNR and CDR2 FQNEAQ (reference sequence). The CDR3 region has the DNA TGTGCCAGCTCCGGGGCGGAGTCTCCGAATGAGCAGTTCTTC. Residues: CASSGAESPNEQFF.

This rearrangement joins TRBV5-1 to TRBJ2-7; D perhaps matches TRBD2 (5 bases). Germline V gene data show CDR1 as SGHRS and CDR2 as YFSETQ. The CDR3 loop spans 12 amino acids. Trimming removed 1 base at V and 5 bases at J, with 7 bases between. CDR3 DNA: TGCGCCAGCAGCTTGAACGGGGACGAGCAGTACTTC. Protein: CASSLNGDEQYF.

On this clone itself: The sample holds other DNA sequences that translate to the same CDR3. This chain uses TRBV27 with TRBJ1-1, with 8 bases fitting TRBD1. Unmatched junction bases numbered 4, after V lost 3 bases and J lost 1 base. This CDR3 spans 15 amino acids. Germline assignment: CDR1 MNHEY and CDR2 SMNVEV (reference sequence). The CDR3 coding sequence is TGTGCCAGCAGTTTGGGGGGGACAGGGAACACTGAAGCTTTCTTT. Its protein is CASSLGGTGNTEAFF.

The rearrangement uses TRBV5-5 and TRBJ2-7; D is undetermined. The V gene lost 6 bases and the J gene lost 6 bases, with 19 bases spanning the gap. Germline assignment: CDR1 SGHKS and CDR2 YYEKEE (reference sequence). The CDR3 sequence is 14 residues long. This chain's CDR3 is CASTSTLKGIEQYF. The DNA for the CDR3 is TGTGCCAGCACCTCAACCCTAAAAGGGATCGAGCAGTACTTC.

The V call is TRBV29-1, the J call TRBJ2-1; 14 bases are a match to TRBD2. J was trimmed by 3 bases and V by 1 base; bases with no gene match: 14. This CDR3 is 20 amino acids long. Germline V gene sequence: CDR1 SQVTM, CDR2 ANQGSEA. The CDR3 DNA reads TGCAGCGTTGAAGTGGGTCGGACTAGCGGGAGGTGGGTTGACTACAATGAGCAGTTCTTC. It encodes CSVEVGRTSGRWVDYNEQFF.

The rearrangement joins TRBV6-5 to TRBJ1-6; TRBD1 aligns across 7 bases. The ends lost 2 bases at V and 9 bases at J; junction bases unmatched: 10. The CDR3 has 16 amino acids. Germline values: CDR1 MNHEY, CDR2 SVGAGI. The CDR3 region is CASSYILDRDGSPLHF. The CDR3 DNA sequence: TGTGCCAGCAGTTACATTCTTGACAGGGACGGTTCACCCCTCCACTTT.

Details on this clone: A clone one base away is much larger, so this may be a read error. The sample holds other DNA sequences that translate to the same CDR3. This rearrangement joins TRBV9 to TRBJ1-1; weak D call: TRBD1 (5 bases). There are 13 residues in the CDR3. V was clipped by 2 bases and J by 1 base, with 6 bases between them. Germline loops: CDR1 SGDLS, CDR2 YYNGEE. In DNA, the CDR3 is TGTGCCAGCAGCGTGGGGCGGAACACTGAAGCTTTCTTT. Protein sequence: CASSVGRNTEAFF.

On this clone: Other DNA variants within this sample encode the same CDR3. The gene calls are TRBV6-1 and TRBJ2-2; D not certain. Looked up from germline, CDR1 is MNHNS and CDR2 is SASEGT. The CDR3 length is 13 residues. Trimming stripped 1 base from V and 5 bases from J, with 5 bases between. The CDR3 DNA is TGTGCCAGCAGTGAAGGGGCTACCGGGGAGCTGTTTTTT. It codes for CASSEGATGELFF.

This chain uses TRBV11-2 with TRBJ2-3; D unclear. CDR1 and CDR2 (germline): SGHAT, FQNNGV. V was clipped by 3 bases and J by 5 bases, with 18 bases between them. This CDR3 has 16 amino acids. DNA for the CDR3: TGTGCCAGCAGCTTCTCTTCAGCCATATGGAGAGATACGCAGTATTTT. Amino acid sequence: CASSFSSAIWRDTQYF.

The chain combines TRBV4-2 with TRBJ2-3, with 10 bases identical to TRBD1. V was clipped by 6 bases and J by 6 bases; unmatched bases: 9. The CDR3 extends over 15 amino acids. CDR1 LGHNA and CDR2 YNFKEQ come from the germline V gene. The CDR3 protein is CASSQYDRGPDTQYF. The CDR3, as DNA: TGTGCCAGCAGTCAGTACGACAGGGGGCCGGATACGCAGTATTTT.

Worth noting for this clone: Other DNA sequences from this sample encode an identical CDR3 as well. The chain employs TRBV27 and TRBJ2-7; D ambiguous. Germline V lookup: CDR1 MNHEY, CDR2 SMNVEV (reference sequence). This CDR3 comprises 13 residues. V was trimmed by 2 bases and J by 2 bases, leaving 7 bases between them. CDR3 sequence (DNA): TGTGCCAGCAGTTTAGGGGTGACCTACGAGCAGTACTTC. It codes for CASSLGVTYEQYF.

The J gene is TRBJ1-2, the V gene TRBV7-9; maybe TRBD1 (5 bases). From germline, CDR1 is SEHNR and CDR2 FQNEAQ (reference sequence). The germline V and J ends were trimmed by 6 bases and 4 bases, with 15 bases remaining between them. The CDR3 extends over 14 amino acids. CDR3 protein: CASSYAEGTYGYTF. DNA of the CDR3: TGTGCCAGCAGTTACGCGGAAGGGACCTATGGCTACACCTTC.

V usage is TRBV5-5 and J usage is TRBJ2-5, with 7 positions matching TRBD1. CDR1 and CDR2 (germline): SGHKS, YYEKEE (reference sequence). The CDR3 loop spans 16 amino acids. J gave up 5 bases and V 1 base, and 11 bases lay outside the gene matches. CDR3 sequence: CASSLTPGRGSETQYF. CDR3 sequence (DNA): TGTGCCAGCAGCTTGACCCCTGGCAGGGGGTCGGAGACCCAGTACTTC. Using reference TRBV5-5 and TRBJ2-5 for the parts outside the CDR3, the full variable domain is DAGVTQSPTHLIKTRGQQVTLRCSPISGHKSVSWYQQVLGQGPQFIFQYYEKEERGRGNFPDRFSARQFPNYSSELNVNALLLGDSALYLCASSLTPGRGSETQYFGPGTRLLVL.

The chain links TRBV4-1 to TRBJ1-4; no clear D gene. The length of the CDR3 is 14 residues. The V gene's germline CDR1 is MGHRA and CDR2 YSYEKL. Trimming cost V 4 bases and J 5 bases, with 11 bases left between them. The CDR3 loop is CASSPTSQNEKLFF. The CDR3 DNA is TGCGCCAGCAGCCCGACCAGCCAGAATGAAAAACTGTTTTTT.

The chain has TRBV29-1 and TRBJ2-2; D call uncertain. V was cut by 2 bases and J by 7 bases, with 5 bases left in between. Per the germline V gene, CDR1 is SQVTM and CDR2 is ANQGSEA. There are 11 residues in the CDR3. The DNA for the CDR3 is TGCAGCGTTGAAAAAGGCGGGGAGCTGTTTTTT. It translates to CSVEKGGELFF.

This clone was seen only a few times. Additional DNA sequences in this sample encode the identical CDR3. The chain joins TRBV7-9 to TRBJ2-1; D is ambiguous. This CDR3 spans 10 amino acids. Germline assignment: CDR1 SEHNR and CDR2 FQNEAQ (reference sequence). Trimming took off 3 bases at V and 8 bases at J, with 2 bases between the two ends. The CDR3, as DNA: TGTGCCAGCAGCTTGGATGAGCAGTTCTTC. This translates into CASSLDEQFF. Full variable domain (missing parts from reference TRBV7-9 and TRBJ2-1): DTGVSQNPRHKITKRGQNVTFRCDPISEHNRLYWYRQTLGQGPEFLTYFQNEAQLEKSRLLSDRFSAERPKGSFSTLEIQRTEQGDSAMYLCASSLDEQFFGPGTRLTVL.

The rearrangement joins TRBV5-1 to TRBJ2-7; maybe TRBD1 (5 bases). V gave up 1 base and J gave up 6 bases, with 23 bases separating them. CDR1 is SGHRS, CDR2 YFSETQ, per germline. This CDR3 comprises 17 residues. The CDR3 sequence: CASSLFYDDVSGFEQYF. For the CDR3, the DNA is TGCGCCAGCAGCTTGTTTTACGACGACGTTTCAGGGTTCGAGCAGTACTTC. Together with reference TRBV5-1 and TRBJ2-7, the CDR3 gives the full variable domain: KAGVTQTPRYLIKTRGQQVTLSCSPISGHRSVSWYQQTPGQGLQFLFEYFSETQRNKGNFPGRFSGRQFSNSRSEMNVSTLELGDSALYLCASSLFYDDVSGFEQYFGPGTRLTVT.

About this clone: Other DNA sequences in the sample encode the same CDR3. The V and J genes are TRBV5-6 and TRBJ2-7, with 9 bases lining up with TRBD2. From germline, CDR1 is SGHDT and CDR2 YYEEEE. This CDR3 comprises 14 residues. V shed 5 bases and J 3 bases; nucleotides not matched to a gene: 6. CDR3 coding DNA: TGTGCCAGCAGTTCGGGACTAGCCGACTACGAGCAGTACTTC. Residues: CASSSGLADYEQYF.

The gene calls are TRBV27 and TRBJ2-1; D is unresolved. Germline values: CDR1 MNHEY, CDR2 SMNVEV (reference sequence). The CDR3 sequence is 15 residues long. Trimming shortened V by 5 bases and J by 6 bases, and 17 bases separated the two germline ends. The CDR3 coding sequence is TGTGCCAGCAGTCCCAATGCCTACTGGAGCAATGAGCAGTTCTTC. Its protein product is CASSPNAYWSNEQFF.